A selection of T cell receptor beta chains follows, all from one sample in a study of response to subunit inactivated influenza vaccine. Each CDR3 protein gets one entry after TCRdb re-called the RT-PCR reads with MiXCR. Among roughly 500,000 distinct CDR3 sequences listed, about 25% were seen once. The sequencing used CD4+ T cells sorted from PBMCs, collected roughly 5 days after vaccination. All receptors derive from a man between 50 and 59 years old who received an inactivated influenza vaccine. The CDR3 runs from the conserved cysteine through the conserved F or W. Each record gives: D gene, V gene, J gene, clone size, CDR3 protein, CDR3 DNA. D genes are given only for firm matches. Size values are once, few and many counts, or a class for expanded clones, and some rows have none.

D gene: -; V gene: TRBV20-1; J gene: TRBJ2-3; clone size: few; CDR3 protein: CSARIPGRGNTDTQYF; CDR3 DNA: TGCAGTGCTAGAATCCCCGGGCGGGGCAACACAGATACGCAGTATTTT
D gene: TRBD2; V gene: TRBV7-9; J gene: TRBJ2-1; clone size: few; CDR3 protein: CAGGDALTSEQFF; CDR3 DNA: TGTGCCGGGGGGGACGCCCTCACCTCGGAGCAGTTCTTC
D gene: TRBD1; V gene: TRBV20-1; J gene: TRBJ1-1; clone size: -; CDR3 protein: CSAPTGGTEAFF; CDR3 DNA: TGCAGTGCTCCCACAGGGGGCACTGAAGCTTTCTTT
D gene: TRBD1; V gene: TRBV4-1; J gene: TRBJ1-4; clone size: few; CDR3 protein: CASSQVGLLTGREKLFF; CDR3 DNA: TGCGCCAGCAGCCAAGTCGGTCTTTTGACAGGGAGGGAAAAACTGTTTTTT
D gene: -; V gene: TRBV6-1; J gene: TRBJ1-2; clone size: -; CDR3 protein: CASSEEGTGRYGYTF; CDR3 DNA: TGTGCCAGCAGTGAAGAAGGGACGGGACGCTATGGCTACACCTTC
D gene: -; V gene: TRBV3-1; J gene: TRBJ1-6; clone size: -; CDR3 protein: CASSQGRESSPLHF; CDR3 DNA: TGTGCCAGCAGCCAAGGCAGGGAAAGTTCACCCCTCCACTTT
D gene: TRBD1; V gene: TRBV28; J gene: TRBJ2-2; clone size: -; CDR3 protein: CARDRGWSTGELFF; CDR3 DNA: TGTGCCAGGGACAGGGGTTGGAGCACCGGGGAGCTGTTTTTT
D gene: TRBD2; V gene: TRBV28; J gene: TRBJ2-5; clone size: -; CDR3 protein: CASVGGGQETQYF; CDR3 DNA: TGTGCCAGCGTTGGGGGGGGGCAAGAGACCCAGTACTTC
D gene: -; V gene: TRBV11-2; J gene: TRBJ2-6; clone size: -; CDR3 protein: CASSLDLLPGANVLTF; CDR3 DNA: TGTGCCAGCAGCTTAGATCTTCTACCTGGGGCCAACGTCCTGACTTTC
D gene: -; V gene: TRBV4-3; J gene: TRBJ2-1; clone size: many; CDR3 protein: CASSQGHRRNEQFF; CDR3 DNA: TGCGCCAGCAGCCAAGGGCACAGACGCAATGAGCAGTTCTTC
D gene: -; V gene: TRBV4-2; J gene: TRBJ2-1; clone size: few; CDR3 protein: CASSPSGYLAGNNEQFF; CDR3 DNA: TGTGCCAGCAGCCCCAGCGGTTATTTGGCAGGAAACAATGAGCAGTTCTTC
D gene: -; V gene: TRBV15; J gene: TRBJ2-1; clone size: few; CDR3 protein: CATSKGMMVGADEQFF; CDR3 DNA: TGTGCCACCAGCAAAGGGATGATGGTCGGTGCGGATGAGCAGTTCTTC
D gene: -; V gene: TRBV6-1; J gene: TRBJ2-3; clone size: few; CDR3 protein: CASYSTPQSGSTDTQYF; CDR3 DNA: TGTGCCAGCTATTCGACCCCCCAATCAGGTAGCACAGATACGCAGTATTTT
D gene: TRBD1; V gene: TRBV28; J gene: TRBJ2-3; clone size: -; CDR3 protein: CASTPWPGQGTPDTQYF; CDR3 DNA: TGTGCCAGCACCCCCTGGCCGGGACAGGGGACCCCAGATACGCAGTATTTT
D gene: TRBD2; V gene: TRBV11-2; J gene: TRBJ2-1; clone size: few; CDR3 protein: CASSLDSGGGALNEQFF; CDR3 DNA: TGTGCCAGCAGCTTAGACTCCGGCGGGGGGGCCCTCAATGAGCAGTTCTTC
D gene: -; V gene: TRBV7-3; J gene: TRBJ2-6; clone size: few; CDR3 protein: CASSLLARSGANVLTF; CDR3 DNA: TGTGCCAGCAGCTTACTGGCCCGCTCTGGGGCCAACGTCCTGACTTTC
D gene: TRBD1; V gene: TRBV28; J gene: TRBJ2-6; clone size: -; CDR3 protein: CASSLGQLLSGANVLTF; CDR3 DNA: TGTGCCAGCAGTTTGGGACAGCTCCTCTCTGGGGCCAACGTCCTGACTTTC
D gene: -; V gene: TRBV7-2; J gene: TRBJ2-7; clone size: few; CDR3 protein: CASSPSLADSYEQYF; CDR3 DNA: TGTGCCAGCAGCCCCTCACTAGCTGACTCCTACGAGCAGTACTTC
D gene: TRBD1; V gene: TRBV15; J gene: TRBJ2-3; clone size: -; CDR3 protein: CATSPGGGDTQYF; CDR3 DNA: TGTGCCACCAGCCCAGGGGGCGGGGATACGCAGTATTTT
D gene: -; V gene: TRBV6-1; J gene: TRBJ1-4; clone size: few; CDR3 protein: CASSDRAGDEKLFF; CDR3 DNA: TGTGCCAGCAGTGACAGGGCAGGGGATGAAAAACTGTTTTTT